The TCR beta chain described here comes from a study of OX40 agonist ivuxolimab in advanced cancers. Study in general: Ivuxolimab, an agonistic anti-OX40 (CD134) antibody, was given to patients. Patients were roughly 83% male with ages roughly 20 to 90, mean about 60.

Whole-study findings and limits: The study found that CD8+ T cells averaged more expanded clones than CD4+.

Produced via immunoSEQ multiplex PCR; TCRdb's table is partial and in-frame only. This repertoire shows around 70,000 clones, around 83% found once; its top ten account for 2.5%. To note about this clone: Antigen specificity is unknown.

This TCR was recovered from an adult with an advanced solid tumor such as melanoma, head and neck, liver or kidney cancer. The sequences come from CD4+ or CD8+ T cells sorted from blood, collected in a trial of the OX40 agonist ivuxolimab.

The CDR3 region is CASGLGGRQGSTDTQYF. The CDR3 bases are TGTGCTAGTGGTTTGGGGGGCCGACAGGGTTCAACAGATACGCAGTATTTT. The chain links TRBV12-5 to TRBJ2-3; 7 positions match TRBD1. The CDR3 spans 17 residues. V was pared by 1 base and J by 3 bases, with 10 bases of the junction left unmatched. Per germline, CDR1 LGHNT and CDR2 FRNRAP.